There are a few counts of the clone carrying this TCR beta chain. This specimen comes from a study of blood T cell repertoires in COVID-19. Study-wide background: T cells, B-cell-depleted T cells, or PBMCs provided the cDNA or gDNA that served as material.

Authors' processing steps: Nucleated cell counts were estimated from reference gene primer amplification. Only in-frame clones appear in the TCRdb table, and some are missing; sequencing was by immunoSEQ multiplex PCR. V, J and clone size are those of that table, while D and trimming were read from the DNA. The table has roughly 350,000 clones, under 95% seen once; the top ten hold more than 3%. Germline-derived CDR1 and CDR2 are SGHNT and YENEEA. V was clipped by 10 bases and J by 5 bases; unmatched bases: 22. The CDR3 is 17 amino acids. V is TRBV11-3 and J is TRBJ2-7, with 8 bases identical to TRBD2. This TCR came from a woman aged 18-29 years who had recovered from COVID-19. Sequencing was carried out using peripheral blood. The CDR3 spells CAKGEGLGGRIRDEQYV. CDR3 nucleotides: TGTGCCAAGGGGGAGGGTCTTGGCGGGAGGATCCGGGACGAGCAGTACGTC.